This T cell receptor (beta chain) was documented in a study of T cell responses to AZD1222 COVID-19 vaccine. Concerning this clone: As yet, its antigen is unknown.

Produced via immunoSEQ multiplex PCR; TCRdb's table is partial and in-frame only. Among about 150,000 clones, 88% were seen once, and the ten largest hold 2.2%. Study-wide findings and caveats: Donor demographics were predominantly white British with a female majority; clonal diversity may be underestimated.

Germline-derived CDR1 and CDR2 are SGHNT and YENEEA. This CDR3 is built from 15 residues. V lost 2 bases and J lost 7, with 14 bases in between. This TCR came from an adult in good health. The sequencing here drew on peripheral blood, taken on day 0 of AZD1222 vaccination. The chain is built from TRBV11-3 and TRBJ1-4; D might be TRBD1 (5 bases). The CDR3 loop is CASSLTRGAGEKLFF. In DNA form, the CDR3 reads TGTGCCAGCAGCTTAACCCGGGGCGCGGGTGAAAAACTGTTTTTT.